The clone carrying this TCR beta chain was seen a handful of times. Its antigen remains unknown. The same CDR3 also results from other DNA sequences found in this sample. Of the isolated RNA, all was reverse transcribed, and so the sequenced material was expressed TCRB transcripts. Method: immunoSEQ multiplex PCR; TCRdb's copy keeps in-frame clones and lacks some. This sample carries some 150,000 clones, more than 9% of them seen once, and the ten largest clones take around 1.4%. This sample was taken from a study of beta chain features in type 1 diabetes. Findings and caveats of the study: Patients' naive, central memory and Treg TCRB repertoires seemed closer to one another than those of healthy donors.

The ends were cut back, 3 bases at V and 0 bases at J, with 6 bases in the middle. CDR3 size: 14 residues. Per the germline V gene, CDR1 is KGHSH and CDR2 is LQKENI. The chain links TRBV18 to TRBJ1-5; the D is unclear. This receptor was obtained from a man younger than 30 in good health. What was sequenced was naive CD4+ T cells from blood. CDR3 residues: CASSPPYSNQPQHF. The CDR3 coding sequence is TGTGCCAGCTCACCCCCCTATAGCAATCAGCCCCAGCATTTT. Full variable domain (remainder filled in from reference TRBV18 and TRBJ1-5): NAGVMQNPRHLVRRRGQEARLRCSPMKGHSHVYWYRQLPEEGLKFMVYLQKENIIDESGMPKERFSAEFPKEGPSILRIQQVVRGDSAAYFCASSPPYSNQPQHFGDGTRLSIL.